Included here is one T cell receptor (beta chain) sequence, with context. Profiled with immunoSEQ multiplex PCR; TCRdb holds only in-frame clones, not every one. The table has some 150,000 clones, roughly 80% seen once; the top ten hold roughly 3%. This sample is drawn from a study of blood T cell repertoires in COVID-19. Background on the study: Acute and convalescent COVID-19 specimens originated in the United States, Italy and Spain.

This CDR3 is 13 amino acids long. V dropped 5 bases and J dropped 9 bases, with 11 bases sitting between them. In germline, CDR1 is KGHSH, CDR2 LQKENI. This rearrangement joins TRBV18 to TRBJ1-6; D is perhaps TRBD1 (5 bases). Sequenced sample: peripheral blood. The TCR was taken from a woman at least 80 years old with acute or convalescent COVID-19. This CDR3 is CASSDSVASPLHF. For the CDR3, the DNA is TGTGCCAGCTCAGACAGTGTAGCTTCACCCCTCCACTTT.